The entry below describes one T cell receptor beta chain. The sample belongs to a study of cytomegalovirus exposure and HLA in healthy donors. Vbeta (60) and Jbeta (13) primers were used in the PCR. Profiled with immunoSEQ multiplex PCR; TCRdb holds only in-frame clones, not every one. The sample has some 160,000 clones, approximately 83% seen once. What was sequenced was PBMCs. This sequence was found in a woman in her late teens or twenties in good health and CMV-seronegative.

The CDR3 reads CASSSGPGANVLTF. In nucleotides, the CDR3 is TGTGCCAGCAGTTCAGGGCCTGGGGCCAACGTCCTGACTTTC. This chain connects TRBV6-5 to TRBJ2-6; a weak D match, TRBD1 (5 bases). Trimming stripped 4 bases from V and 2 bases from J, with 6 bases between. The CDR3 loop spans 14 amino acids. Germline lookup yields CDR1 MNHEY and CDR2 SVGAGI.